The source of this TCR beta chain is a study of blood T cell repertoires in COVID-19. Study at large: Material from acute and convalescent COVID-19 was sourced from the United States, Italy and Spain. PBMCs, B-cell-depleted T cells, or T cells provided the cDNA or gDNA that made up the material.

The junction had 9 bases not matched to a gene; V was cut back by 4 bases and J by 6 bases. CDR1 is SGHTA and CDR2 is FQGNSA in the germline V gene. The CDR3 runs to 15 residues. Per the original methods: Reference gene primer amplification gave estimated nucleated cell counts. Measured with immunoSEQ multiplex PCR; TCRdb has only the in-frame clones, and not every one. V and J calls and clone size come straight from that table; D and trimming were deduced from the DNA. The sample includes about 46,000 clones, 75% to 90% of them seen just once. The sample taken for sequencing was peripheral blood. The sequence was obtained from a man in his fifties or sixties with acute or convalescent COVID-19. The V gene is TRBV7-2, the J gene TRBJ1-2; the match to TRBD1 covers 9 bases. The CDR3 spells CASSSRDRDFNGYTF. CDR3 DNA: TGTGCCAGCAGCTCCAGGGACAGGGATTTTAATGGCTACACCTTC.